These T cell receptor beta chains were read from a single sample in a study of cytomegalovirus exposure and HLA in healthy donors. Assay: immunoSEQ multiplex PCR; the TCRdb copy retains only in-frame clones and omits some. There are some 85,000 clones in the sample; about 79% occur only once, and less than 6.5% lies in the top ten. The sequenced sample was PBMCs. Receptors originate from a man between 18 and 35 years old in good health and CMV-seropositive. Each CDR3 is given with its conserved first and last residue. A D gene is named only where the DNA matches it firmly. Clone size appears in some rows only: once, few, many, or a class for an expanded clone.

clone_size	v_call	j_call	d_call	cdr3_nt	cdr3_aa
NA	TRBV4-1	TRBJ2-2	NA	TGCGCCAGCAGAAGCCTAGGCGGTATCACCGGGGAGCTGTTTTTT	CASRSLGGITGELFF
NA	TRBV11-3	TRBJ2-1	NA	TGTGCCAGCAGCCCGGGAGATCAGTACAATGAGCAGTTCTTC	CASSPGDQYNEQFF
NA	TRBV18	TRBJ1-1	NA	TGTGCCAGCTCATCCACAGGGTGGGGGAACACTGAAGCTTTCTTT	CASSSTGWGNTEAFF
NA	TRBV10-2	TRBJ2-7	NA	TGCGCCAGCCGAGGCGGAAGCGGACCCTACGAGCAGTACTTC	CASRGGSGPYEQYF
NA	TRBV29-1	TRBJ2-3	TRBD2	TGCAGCGGATTACCCGGGACTAGCGGCACAGATACGCAGTATTTT	CSGLPGTSGTDTQYF
NA	TRBV5-1	TRBJ2-1	TRBD1	TGCGCCAGCAGCTTTCCGGGACAGAGCTCCTACAATGAGCAGTTCTTC	CASSFPGQSSYNEQFF
NA	TRBV7-8	TRBJ1-3	TRBD1	TGTGCCAGCAGCTCCGGGACAGGCCACATCGGGGCTGGAAACACCATATATTTT	CASSSGTGHIGAGNTIYF
NA	TRBV7-6	TRBJ2-3	TRBD2	TGTGCCAGCAGCGGGGGGGGAGATACGCAGTATTTT	CASSGGGDTQYF
few	TRBV18	TRBJ1-5	NA	TGTGCCAGCTCACCACTCGGACAGAACAATCAGCCCCAGCATTTT	CASSPLGQNNQPQHF
NA	TRBV6-5	TRBJ1-1	NA	TGTGCCAGCAGGAACCCCGGGGACACTGAAGCTTTCTTT	CASRNPGDTEAFF
NA	TRBV18	TRBJ2-7	NA	TGTGCCAGCTCACCACCACCAACAGGGATACAGCAGTACTTC	CASSPPPTGIQQYF
NA	TRBV5-1	TRBJ2-3	NA	TGCGCCAGCAGCTCCGGGGTCACAGATACGCAGTATTTT	CASSSGVTDTQYF
few	TRBV10-1	TRBJ1-1	TRBD1	TGCGCCAGCAGTGCACAGGGGGGGACTGAAGCTTTCTTT	CASSAQGGTEAFF
few	TRBV5-4	TRBJ2-6	TRBD2	TGTGCCAGCAGCTCGCGGGAGACTGGGGCCAACGTCCTGACTTTC	CASSSRETGANVLTF
NA	TRBV4-1	TRBJ2-6	TRBD1	TGCGCCAGCAGCCAACAGGGACCGGGACAGGGCTCTGGGGCCAACGTCCTGACTTTC	CASSQQGPGQGSGANVLTF
few	TRBV6-4	TRBJ2-2	TRBD2	TGTGCCAGCTCGGGGACTAGCGGGAGCACCGGGGAGCTGTTTTTT	CASSGTSGSTGELFF
NA	TRBV6-5	TRBJ2-1	TRBD2	TGTGCCAGCCTTAGGGCCGGGACTAGCGGCAATGAGCAGTTCTTC	CASLRAGTSGNEQFF
NA	TRBV4-1	TRBJ1-4	NA	TGCGCCAGCTCAGGGTTCGGAGTTGAAAAACTGTTTTTT	CASSGFGVEKLFF
few	TRBV6-1	TRBJ2-3	NA	TGTGCCAGCAGTGCGATACTAGCTGACGGCACAGATACGCAGTATTTT	CASSAILADGTDTQYF